This T cell receptor (beta chain) came from a study of blood T cell repertoires in COVID-19. Background on the study: Collection of acute and convalescent COVID-19 samples took place in the United States, Italy and Spain.

Clones were sequenced by immunoSEQ multiplex PCR, and TCRdb holds only the in-frame ones, with some missing. The sample yields 15,000 to 20,000 clones, 91% seen once. The CDR3 contains 14 residues. After removal of 6 bases from V and 7 bases from J, the junction contained 9 bases not matched to a gene. CDR1 and CDR2 (germline): MGHDK, SYGVNS. The chain couples TRBV25-1 to TRBJ1-2; 9 nucleotides agree with TRBD1. The origin of this receptor is a human donor in a cohort sampled during active COVID-19. Material for sequencing was peripheral blood. The CDR3 reads CASRGGQGVGGYTF. Written as DNA, the CDR3 is TGTGCCAGCAGGGGGGGACAGGGCGTAGGTGGCTACACCTTC.